This T cell receptor (beta chain) comes out of a study of control samples from healthy donors and cancer patients. Clones were sequenced by immunoSEQ multiplex PCR, and TCRdb holds only the in-frame ones, with some missing. The data contain roughly 160,000 clones, roughly 94% of them singletons. The CDR3 consists of 16 residues. Germline CDR1 reads KGHDR; CDR2 reads SFDVKD. V gave up 4 bases and J gave up 9 bases, with 21 bases separating them. The chain couples TRBV24-1 to TRBJ2-1; possible D gene TRBD1, 6 bases. This clonotype was sampled from a man aged 60 to 75 with colorectal cancer. What was sequenced was PBMCs. The DNA for the CDR3 is TGTGCCACCAGTGAGCCCGGACCTGTCAGGGGAATTGAGCAGTTCTTC. Its translation: CATSEPGPVRGIEQFF.